These T cell receptor beta chains were read from a single sample in a study of cytomegalovirus exposure and HLA in healthy donors. Libraries were prepared by immunoSEQ multiplex PCR; TCRdb keeps only in-frame clonotypes and omits some of them. This table holds about 160,000 clones. Sequencing used PBMCs. Every receptor here comes from a man aged 25-45 years in good health and CMV-seronegative. CDR3s include the opening cysteine and the closing phenylalanine or tryptophan. Fields, in order: D gene, J gene, V gene, CDR3 protein, CDR3 DNA. The D gene is left open where the match is weak.

D: .; J: TRBJ2-5; V: TRBV5-1; CDR3: CASSLSPRGQETQYF; DNA: TGCGCCAGCAGCTTGAGCCCACGGGGCCAAGAGACCCAGTACTTC
D: .; J: TRBJ2-3; V: TRBV19; CDR3: CASRDPGHLTDTQYF; DNA: TGTGCCAGTAGGGATCCGGGACACCTCACAGATACGCAGTATTTT
D: .; J: TRBJ1-4; V: TRBV6-6; CDR3: CASSSGQILTNEKLFF; DNA: TGTGCCAGCAGTTCCGGACAGATCCTAACTAATGAAAAACTGTTTTTT
D: TRBD1; J: TRBJ1-6; V: TRBV11-2; CDR3: CASSSQGAYSPLHF; DNA: TGTGCCAGCAGCTCACAGGGGGCGTATTCACCCCTCCACTTT
D: TRBD2; J: TRBJ2-3; V: TRBV11-3; CDR3: CASSSSGLAGDRDTQYF; DNA: TGTGCCAGCAGCTCTTCGGGACTAGCGGGAGATAGAGATACGCAGTATTTT
D: TRBD1; J: TRBJ2-7; V: TRBV7-2; CDR3: CASSRDREHEQYF; DNA: TGTGCCAGTTCCCGGGACAGGGAACACGAGCAGTACTTC
D: .; J: TRBJ2-1; V: TRBV9; CDR3: CASSVEPYARNYNEQFF; DNA: TGTGCCAGCAGCGTAGAGCCCTATGCGCGCAACTACAATGAGCAGTTCTTC
D: TRBD2; J: TRBJ2-7; V: TRBV7-9; CDR3: CASSPLAGAYEQYF; DNA: TGTGCCAGCAGCCCTTTGGCGGGAGCGTACGAGCAGTACTTC
D: .; J: TRBJ2-7; V: TRBV30; CDR3: CAWNRDSTYEQYF; DNA: TGTGCCTGGAACCGGGACTCTACCTACGAGCAGTACTTC
D: TRBD1; J: TRBJ1-1; V: TRBV7-3; CDR3: CASSSGQGNTEAFF; DNA: TGTGCCAGCAGCTCGGGACAGGGAAACACTGAAGCTTTCTTT
D: TRBD2; J: TRBJ2-2; V: TRBV5-1; CDR3: CASSLDLAGESTGELFF; DNA: TGCGCCAGCAGCTTGGATCTAGCGGGAGAAAGCACCGGGGAGCTGTTTTTT
D: TRBD1; J: TRBJ2-7; V: TRBV4-2; CDR3: CASSQGQGESYEQYF; DNA: TGTGCCAGCAGCCAAGGACAGGGAGAATCCTACGAGCAGTACTTC
D: .; J: TRBJ1-2; V: TRBV28; CDR3: CASSLPTGGYTF; DNA: TGTGCCAGCAGTTTACCCACCGGGGGCTACACCTTC
D: .; J: TRBJ2-1; V: TRBV10-3; CDR3: CAISGGFEQFF; DNA: TGTGCCATCAGTGGCGGCTTTGAGCAGTTCTTC
D: .; J: TRBJ2-5; V: TRBV9; CDR3: CASSVATVGRGAETQYF; DNA: TGTGCCAGCAGCGTAGCTACCGTGGGCAGGGGGGCAGAGACCCAGTACTTC
D: TRBD1; J: TRBJ1-1; V: TRBV19; CDR3: CASGRGAGMNTEAFF; DNA: TGTGCCAGCGGCAGGGGGGCTGGTATGAACACTGAAGCTTTCTTT